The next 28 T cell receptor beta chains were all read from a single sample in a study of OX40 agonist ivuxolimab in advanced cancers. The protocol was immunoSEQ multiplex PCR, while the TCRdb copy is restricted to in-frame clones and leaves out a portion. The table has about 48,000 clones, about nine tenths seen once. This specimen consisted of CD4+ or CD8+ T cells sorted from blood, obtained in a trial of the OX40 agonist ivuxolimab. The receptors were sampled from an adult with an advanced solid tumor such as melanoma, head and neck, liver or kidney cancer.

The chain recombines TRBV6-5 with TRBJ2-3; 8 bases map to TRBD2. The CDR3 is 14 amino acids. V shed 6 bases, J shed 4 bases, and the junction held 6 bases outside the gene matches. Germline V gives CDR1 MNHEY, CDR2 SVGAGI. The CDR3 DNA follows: TGTGCCAGCAGCCACGGGGGGGCCGCAGATACGCAGTATTTT. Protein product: CASSHGGAADTQYF.

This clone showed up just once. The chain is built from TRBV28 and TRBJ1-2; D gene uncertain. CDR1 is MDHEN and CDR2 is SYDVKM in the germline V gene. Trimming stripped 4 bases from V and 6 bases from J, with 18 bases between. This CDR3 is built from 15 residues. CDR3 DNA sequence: TGTGCCAGCAGTTCGGGATTACGGCTTTGGGATGGCTACACCTTC. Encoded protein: CASSSGLRLWDGYTF.

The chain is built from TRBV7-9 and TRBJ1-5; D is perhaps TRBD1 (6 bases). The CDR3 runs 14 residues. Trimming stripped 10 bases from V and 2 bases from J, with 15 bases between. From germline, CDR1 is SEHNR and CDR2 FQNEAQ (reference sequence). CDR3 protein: CATTTSGGNQPQHF. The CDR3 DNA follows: TGTGCCACCACCACGTCAGGGGGCAATCAGCCCCAGCATTTT.

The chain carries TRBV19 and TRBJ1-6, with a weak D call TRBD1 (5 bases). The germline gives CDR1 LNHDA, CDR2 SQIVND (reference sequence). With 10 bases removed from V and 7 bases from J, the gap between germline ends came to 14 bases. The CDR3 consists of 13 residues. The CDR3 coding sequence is TGTGCCACACGGACATCGCTGAATTCACCCCTCCACTTT. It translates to CATRTSLNSPLHF.

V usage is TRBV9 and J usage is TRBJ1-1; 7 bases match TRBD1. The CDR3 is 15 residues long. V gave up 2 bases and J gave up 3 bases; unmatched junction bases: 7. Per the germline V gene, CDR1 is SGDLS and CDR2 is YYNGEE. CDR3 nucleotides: TGTGCCAGCAGCGTTAAGACAGGGTTCGACACTGAAGCTTTCTTT. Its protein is CASSVKTGFDTEAFF.

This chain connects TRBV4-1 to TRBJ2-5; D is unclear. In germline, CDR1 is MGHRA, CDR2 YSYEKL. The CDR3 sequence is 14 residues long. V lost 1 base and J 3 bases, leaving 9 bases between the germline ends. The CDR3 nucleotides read TGCGCCAGCAGCCAAGGAAGCTACAAAGAGACCCAGTACTTC. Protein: CASSQGSYKETQYF.

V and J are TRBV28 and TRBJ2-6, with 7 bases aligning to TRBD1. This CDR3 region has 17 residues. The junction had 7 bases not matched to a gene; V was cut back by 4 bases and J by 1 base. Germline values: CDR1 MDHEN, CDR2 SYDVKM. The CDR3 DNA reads TGTGCCAGCAGTTATCCGGGACAGATATCTGGGGCCAACGTCCTGACTTTC. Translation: CASSYPGQISGANVLTF.

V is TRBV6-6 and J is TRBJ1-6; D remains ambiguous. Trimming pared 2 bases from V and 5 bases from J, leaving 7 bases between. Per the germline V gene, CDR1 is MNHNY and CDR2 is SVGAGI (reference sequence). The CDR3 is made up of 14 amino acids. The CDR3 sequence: CASSYTSDNSPLHF. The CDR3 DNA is TGTGCCAGCAGTTACACAAGCGATAATTCACCCCTCCACTTT.

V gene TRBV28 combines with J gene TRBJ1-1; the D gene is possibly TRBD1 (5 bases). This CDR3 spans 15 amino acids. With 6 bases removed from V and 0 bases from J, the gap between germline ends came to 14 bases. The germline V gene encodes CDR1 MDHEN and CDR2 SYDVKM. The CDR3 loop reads CASSPRGVMNTEAFF. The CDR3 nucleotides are TGTGCCAGCAGCCCTCGGGGGGTGATGAACACTGAAGCTTTCTTT.

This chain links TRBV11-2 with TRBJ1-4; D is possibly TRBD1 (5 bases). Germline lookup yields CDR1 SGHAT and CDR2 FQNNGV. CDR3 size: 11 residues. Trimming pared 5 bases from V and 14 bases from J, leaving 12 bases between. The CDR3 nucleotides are TGTGCCAGCAGCAATACAGGCGGTCTGTTTTTT. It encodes CASSNTGGLFF.

The CDR3 is CASSSGQGRPDTQYF. CDR3 DNA sequence: TGTGCCAGCAGCTCCGGACAGGGGAGGCCAGATACGCAGTATTTT. The chain links TRBV28 to TRBJ2-3; 9 bases are a match to TRBD1. The V gene end was trimmed by 6 bases and the J gene end by 4 bases; junction bases not matched to a gene: 8. Looked up from germline, CDR1 is MDHEN and CDR2 is SYDVKM. The CDR3 consists of 15 residues.

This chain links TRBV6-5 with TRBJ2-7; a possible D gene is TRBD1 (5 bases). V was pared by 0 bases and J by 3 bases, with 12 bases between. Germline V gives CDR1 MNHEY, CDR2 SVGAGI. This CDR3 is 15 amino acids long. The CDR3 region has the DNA TGTGCCAGCAGTTACTCGGGGCCAGGGAACTACGAGCAGTACTTC. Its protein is CASSYSGPGNYEQYF.

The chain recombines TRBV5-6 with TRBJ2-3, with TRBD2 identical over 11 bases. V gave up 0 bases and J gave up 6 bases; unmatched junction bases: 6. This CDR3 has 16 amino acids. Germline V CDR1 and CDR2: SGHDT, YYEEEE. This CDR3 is CASSLVAGGLSDTQYF. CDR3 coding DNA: TGTGCCAGCAGCTTGGTAGCGGGGGGGCTGTCGGATACGCAGTATTTT. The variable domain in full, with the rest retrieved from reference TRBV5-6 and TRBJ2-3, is DAGVTQSPTHLIKTRGQQVTLRCSPKSGHDTVSWYQQALGQGPQFIFQYYEEEERQRGNFPDRFSGHQFPNYSSELNVNALLLGDSALYLCASSLVAGGLSDTQYFGPGTRLTVL.

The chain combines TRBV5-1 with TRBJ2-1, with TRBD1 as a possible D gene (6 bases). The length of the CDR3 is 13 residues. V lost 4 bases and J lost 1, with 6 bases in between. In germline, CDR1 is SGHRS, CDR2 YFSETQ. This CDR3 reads CASSGQSYNEQFF. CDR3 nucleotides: TGCGCCAGCAGCGGACAGTCCTACAATGAGCAGTTCTTC.

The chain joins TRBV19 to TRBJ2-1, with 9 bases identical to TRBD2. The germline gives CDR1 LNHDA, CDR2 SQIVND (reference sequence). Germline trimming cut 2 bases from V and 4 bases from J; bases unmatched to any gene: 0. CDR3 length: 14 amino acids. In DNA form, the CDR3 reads TGTGCCAGTAGTATAACTAGCGGGTACAATGAGCAGTTCTTC. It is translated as CASSITSGYNEQFF.

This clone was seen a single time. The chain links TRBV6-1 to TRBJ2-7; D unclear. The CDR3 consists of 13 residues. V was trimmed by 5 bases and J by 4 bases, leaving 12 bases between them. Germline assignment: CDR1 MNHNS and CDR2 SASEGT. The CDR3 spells CASSLAVTYEQYV. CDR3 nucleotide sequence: TGTGCCAGCAGTTTGGCGGTCACATACGAGCAGTACGTC.

The CDR3: CASSLSYLGGAEAFF. DNA of the CDR3: TGTGCCAGCAGTTTGTCCTACCTTGGGGGAGCCGAAGCTTTCTTT. This sequence joins TRBV28 and TRBJ1-1; the D gene is possibly TRBD1 (5 bases). V lost 3 bases to trimming and J lost 8 bases, with 19 bases between them. The CDR3 sequence is 15 residues long. Germline V gene data show CDR1 as MDHEN and CDR2 as SYDVKM.

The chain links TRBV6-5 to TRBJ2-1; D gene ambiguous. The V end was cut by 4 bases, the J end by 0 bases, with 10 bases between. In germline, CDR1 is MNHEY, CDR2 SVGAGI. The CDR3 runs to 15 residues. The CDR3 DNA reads TGTGCCAGCAGTTTAAGTCGTAGCTCCTACAATGAGCAGTTCTTC. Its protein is CASSLSRSSYNEQFF.

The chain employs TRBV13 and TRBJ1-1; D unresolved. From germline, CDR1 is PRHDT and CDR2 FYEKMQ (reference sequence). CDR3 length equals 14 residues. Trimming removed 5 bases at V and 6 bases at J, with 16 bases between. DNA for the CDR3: TGTGCCAGCAGCACCAGTCGATTGCACTCTGAAGCTTTCTTT. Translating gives CASSTSRLHSEAFF.

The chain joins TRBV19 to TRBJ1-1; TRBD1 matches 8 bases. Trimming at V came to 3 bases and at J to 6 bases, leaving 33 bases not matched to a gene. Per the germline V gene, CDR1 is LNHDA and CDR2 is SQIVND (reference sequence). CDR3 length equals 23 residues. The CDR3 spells CASSIDGVLGIGQGNFSSAEAFF. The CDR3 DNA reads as TGTGCCAGTAGTATTGACGGGGTATTGGGGATAGGACAGGGAAATTTTTCGTCCGCTGAAGCTTTCTTT.

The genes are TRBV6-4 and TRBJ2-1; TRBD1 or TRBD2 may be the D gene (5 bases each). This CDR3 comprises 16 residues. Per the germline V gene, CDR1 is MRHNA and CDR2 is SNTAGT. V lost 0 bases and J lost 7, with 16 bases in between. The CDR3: CASSDSWGRRWNEQFF. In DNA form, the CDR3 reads TGTGCCAGCAGTGACTCGTGGGGGAGAAGGTGGAATGAGCAGTTCTTC.

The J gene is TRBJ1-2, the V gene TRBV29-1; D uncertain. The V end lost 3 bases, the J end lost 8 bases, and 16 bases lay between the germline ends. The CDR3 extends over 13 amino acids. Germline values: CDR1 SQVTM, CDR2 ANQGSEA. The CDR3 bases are TGCAGCGTTGAGAGCGGGTCCCGCTTCGGCTACACCTTC. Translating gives CSVESGSRFGYTF.

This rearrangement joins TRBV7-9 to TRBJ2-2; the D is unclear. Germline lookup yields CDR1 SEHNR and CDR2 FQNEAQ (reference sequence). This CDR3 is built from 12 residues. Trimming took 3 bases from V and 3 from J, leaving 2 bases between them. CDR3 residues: CASSFDTGELFF. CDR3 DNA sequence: TGTGCCAGCAGCTTTGACACCGGGGAGCTGTTTTTT.

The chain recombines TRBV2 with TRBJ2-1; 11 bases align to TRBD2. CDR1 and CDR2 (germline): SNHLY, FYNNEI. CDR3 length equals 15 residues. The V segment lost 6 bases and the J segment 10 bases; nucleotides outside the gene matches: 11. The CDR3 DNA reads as TGTGCCAGCAGCCTAGCGGGGGGTGGGCCGGGGGAGCAGTTCTTC. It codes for CASSLAGGGPGEQFF.

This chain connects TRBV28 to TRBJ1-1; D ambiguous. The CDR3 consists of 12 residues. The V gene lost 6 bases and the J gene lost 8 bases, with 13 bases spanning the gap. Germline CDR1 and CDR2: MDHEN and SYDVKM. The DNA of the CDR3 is TGTGCCAGCAGACCCAGCGTGAGGGAAGCTTTCTTT. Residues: CASRPSVREAFF.

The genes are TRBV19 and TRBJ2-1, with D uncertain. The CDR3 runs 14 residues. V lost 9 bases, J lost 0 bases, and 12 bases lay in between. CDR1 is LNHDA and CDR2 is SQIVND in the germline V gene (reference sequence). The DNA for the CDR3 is TGTGCCAGCGCCCCGGGTAGCTCCTACAATGAGCAGTTCTTC. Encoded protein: CASAPGSSYNEQFF.

CDR3 loop: CASSDWTGQNSPLHF. CDR3 nucleotide sequence: TGTGCCAGCAGTGACTGGACAGGGCAAAATTCACCCCTCCACTTT. V is TRBV6-1 and J is TRBJ1-6; 8 nucleotides agree with TRBD1. V lost 3 bases and J lost 7; bases outside the gene matches: 5. The CDR3 totals 15 residues. The germline V gene has CDR1 MNHNS and CDR2 SASEGT.

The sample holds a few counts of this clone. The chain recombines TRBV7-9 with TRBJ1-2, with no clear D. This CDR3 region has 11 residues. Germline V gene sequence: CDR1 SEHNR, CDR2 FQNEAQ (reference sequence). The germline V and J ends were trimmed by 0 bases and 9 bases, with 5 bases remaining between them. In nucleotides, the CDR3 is TGTGCCAGCAGCTTAGCGACCCGCTACACCTTC. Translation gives CASSLATRYTF.